One sample yielded the 24 T cell receptor beta chains listed below, sequenced in a study of beta chain features in type 1 diabetes. The study, taken as a whole, reports: All four CD4+ subsets from Type 1 diabetes patients carried moderately but significantly shorter TCRB CDR3s.

The antigens these receptors bind are not known. Expressed TCRB transcripts were sequenced after all isolated RNA was converted to cDNA. TCRdb's copy holds only in-frame clones and misses some; the assay was immunoSEQ multiplex PCR. This sample carries 630,000 or so clones, roughly an eighth of them seen once, and the ten largest clones take approximately 0.039%. What was sequenced was naive CD4+ T cells from blood. Receptors originate from a man younger than 35 with type 1 diabetes.

Comments on this clone: The same CDR3 can be traced to other DNA sequences in this sample. This chain connects TRBV6-5 to TRBJ2-3; TRBD2 is a possible D gene (6 bases). Per germline, CDR1 MNHEY and CDR2 SVGAGI. This CDR3 spans 13 amino acids. Trimming stripped 4 bases from V and 2 bases from J, with 7 bases between. The CDR3 reads CASSSGDTDTQYF. CDR3 coding DNA: TGTGCCAGCAGTTCGGGGGACACAGATACGCAGTATTTT.

This clone was seen a handful of times. The chain links TRBV4-1 to TRBJ2-1; 11 nucleotides line up with TRBD2. CDR3 length: 15 amino acids. The V and J ends lost 4 bases and 6 bases, in that order; junction bases with no gene match: 5. In germline, CDR1 is MGHRA, CDR2 YSYEKL. CDR3 in amino acids: CASSRGLADLNEQFF. The CDR3, as DNA: TGCGCCAGCAGCCGGGGACTAGCGGACCTCAATGAGCAGTTCTTC.

The chain couples TRBV15 to TRBJ2-7; D perhaps matches TRBD1 (5 bases). Trimming took 2 bases from V and 1 from J, leaving 12 bases between them. CDR1 is LNHNV, CDR2 YYDKDF, per germline (reference sequence). This CDR3 comprises 15 residues. The CDR3 DNA is TGTGCCACCAGCAGACTACTTGACAGTTCCTACGAGCAGTACTTC. The encoded protein is CATSRLLDSSYEQYF.

This clone occurred a few times. The J gene is TRBJ2-3, the V gene TRBV6-6, with TRBD2 matching 7 bases. V was pared by 2 bases and J by 3 bases, with 2 bases of the junction left unmatched. This CDR3 is 14 amino acids long. In germline, CDR1 is MNHNY, CDR2 SVGAGI (reference sequence). In nucleotides, the CDR3 is TGTGCCAGCAGTTACACTAGCGAGACAGATACGCAGTATTTT. It is translated as CASSYTSETDTQYF.

This clone turned up a few times. V gene TRBV30 combines with J gene TRBJ1-4, with TRBD1 identical over 9 bases. Germline CDR1 is GTSNPN and CDR2 is SVGIG (reference sequence). The ends lost 2 bases at V and 9 bases at J; junction bases unmatched: 10. The CDR3 totals 15 residues. CDR3 protein: CAWSSRGQGFQKLFF. In DNA, the CDR3 is TGTGCCTGGAGTTCACGGGGACAGGGATTTCAAAAACTGTTTTTT.

V gene TRBV5-1 combines with J gene TRBJ1-1; 8 bases align to TRBD1. Per the germline V gene, CDR1 is SGHRS and CDR2 is YFSETQ. The CDR3 is 14 amino acids. J was trimmed by 4 bases and V by 4 bases; bases with no gene match: 6. In DNA form, the CDR3 reads TGCGCCAGCAGCCCCGGACAGGGTGTCACTGAAGCTTTCTTT. Translating it yields CASSPGQGVTEAFF.

CDR3 nucleotides: TGTGCCAGCTCGACGGAGGTTCGGCAGCCCCAGCATTTT. Protein sequence: CASSTEVRQPQHF. The V and J genes are TRBV18 and TRBJ1-5; D unclear. This CDR3 is built from 13 residues. V was cut by 6 bases and J by 7 bases, with 13 bases left in between. The V gene's germline CDR1 is KGHSH and CDR2 LQKENI.

The chain employs TRBV15 and TRBJ2-5, with TRBD1 as a possible D gene (6 bases). Germline-derived CDR1 and CDR2 are LNHNV and YYDKDF (reference sequence). The CDR3 contains 17 residues. Trimming took 0 bases from V and 1 from J, leaving 15 bases between them. CDR3 loop: CATSRDVYAGAQETQYF. As DNA, the CDR3 is TGTGCCACCAGCAGAGATGTTTACGCAGGGGCCCAAGAGACCCAGTACTTC.

V usage is TRBV5-1 and J usage is TRBJ2-5; D gene uncertain. Trimming pared 4 bases from V and 4 bases from J, leaving 14 bases between. This CDR3 spans 14 amino acids. The germline V gene encodes CDR1 SGHRS and CDR2 YFSETQ. CDR3 coding DNA: TGCGCCAGCAGCCTGACCACTTCGGGAGAGACCCAGTACTTC. It specifies CASSLTTSGETQYF.

The chain is built from TRBV11-2 and TRBJ2-2, with TRBD2 matching over 12 bases. Germline values: CDR1 SGHAT, CDR2 FQNNGV. CDR3 length: 16 amino acids. Trimming at V came to 5 bases and at J to 7 bases, leaving 8 bases not matched to a gene. CDR3 nucleotide sequence: TGTGCCAGCAGCAATAGACTAGCGGGAGATCACGGGGAGCTGTTTTTT. It translates to CASSNRLAGDHGELFF.

Details on this clone: This may be a read error, as it is one base from a much larger clone. This sample includes further DNA sequences coding for the same CDR3. This chain links TRBV5-4 with TRBJ2-7; D gene uncertain. CDR1 is SGHNT and CDR2 is YYREEE in the germline V gene (reference sequence). The CDR3 consists of 11 residues. Trimming removed 3 bases at V and 0 bases at J, with 1 base between. In DNA form, the CDR3 reads TGTGCCAGCAGCTCCTCCTACGAGCAGTACTTC. Amino acids: CASSSSYEQYF.

V gene TRBV4-2 combines with J gene TRBJ2-1; TRBD2 is a possible D gene (6 bases). This CDR3 region has 16 residues. The V end lost 0 bases, the J end lost 5 bases, and 14 bases lay between the germline ends. Germline CDR1 is LGHNA and CDR2 is YNFKEQ. The CDR3 spells CASSQDQLAPNNEQFF. The CDR3, as DNA: TGTGCCAGCAGCCAAGATCAGCTAGCGCCCAACAATGAGCAGTTCTTC.

The rearrangement uses TRBV7-9 and TRBJ2-7; D ambiguous. The germline V gene encodes CDR1 SEHNR and CDR2 FQNEAQ (reference sequence). This CDR3 has 15 amino acids. V shed 1 base and J shed 3 bases, with 13 bases lying between them. The CDR3 DNA is TGTGCCAGCAGCTTAGAATCGGCAGGAGTCTACGAGCAGTACTTC. This gives the protein CASSLESAGVYEQYF.

This clone was counted between two and nine times. V is TRBV7-9 and J is TRBJ1-2; weak D call: TRBD1 (5 bases). The CDR3 has 12 residues. Germline V gene lookup returns CDR1 SEHNR and CDR2 FQNEAQ (reference sequence). Trimming left V 8 bases short and J 4 bases short, with 11 bases between. The CDR3 region has the DNA TGTGCCAGCGGCGGGGCCTTCTATGGCTACACCTTC. Translating it yields CASGGAFYGYTF. The full variable domain, in which reference TRBV7-9 and TRBJ1-2 provide the parts outside the CDR3, is DTGVSQNPRHKITKRGQNVTFRCDPISEHNRLYWYRQTLGQGPEFLTYFQNEAQLEKSRLLSDRFSAERPKGSFSTLEIQRTEQGDSAMYLCASGGAFYGYTFGSGTRLTVV.

This chain joins TRBV7-2 and TRBJ2-6; D unresolved. This CDR3 comprises 14 residues. The germline V gene encodes CDR1 SGHTA and CDR2 FQGNSA. V lost 5 bases, J lost 4 bases, and 9 bases lay in between. As DNA, the CDR3 is TGTGCCAGCAGCCGGGCGGCGGGGGCCAACGTCCTGACTTTC. Translated, it gives CASSRAAGANVLTF.

This clone was seen a handful of times. The chain recombines TRBV15 with TRBJ1-1; the D gene is possibly TRBD1 (5 bases). This CDR3 region has 14 residues. Trimming left V 1 base short and J 11 bases short, with 17 bases between. CDR1 is LNHNV and CDR2 is YYDKDF in the germline V gene (reference sequence). CDR3 bases: TGTGCCACCAGCAGAGTAATCGTTGGGACTTGGGCTTTCTTT. Residues: CATSRVIVGTWAFF.

In its sample, this clone was seen once. The chain joins TRBV6-6 to TRBJ2-7, with 9 bases that match TRBD2. The trim removed 11 bases at V and 9 bases at J, leaving 14 bases unmatched. The CDR3 runs to 13 residues. Germline V gene lookup returns CDR1 MNHNY and CDR2 SVGAGI (reference sequence). DNA of the CDR3: TGTGCCGTATCCGGGACTAGCAGCGATCGGCAGTACTTC. It codes for CAVSGTSSDRQYF.

This rearrangement joins TRBV7-2 to TRBJ2-2, with no clear D. The V gene's germline CDR1 is SGHTA and CDR2 FQGNSA. V lost 2 bases and J lost 7, with 5 bases in between. The CDR3 sequence is 12 residues long. The CDR3 DNA reads as TGTGCCAGCAGCTTATTACTCGGGGAGCTGTTTTTT. Translation: CASSLLLGELFF.

Only a few counts were recorded for this clone. The chain links TRBV7-9 to TRBJ2-1; tentative D call: TRBD2 (5 bases). Trimming took off 3 bases at V and 2 bases at J, with 11 bases between the two ends. This CDR3 is 15 amino acids long. Germline CDR1 and CDR2: SEHNR and FQNEAQ (reference sequence). The CDR3 region has the DNA TGTGCCAGCAGCTTGGACTCTAACCCCTACAATGAGCAGTTCTTC. It is translated as CASSLDSNPYNEQFF.

This clone was seen a few times. This chain links TRBV4-1 with TRBJ2-2; either TRBD1 or TRBD2 may fit D (6 bases each). The V end lost 1 base, the J end lost 1 base, and 13 bases lay between the germline ends. CDR3 length equals 17 residues. The germline V gene has CDR1 MGHRA and CDR2 YSYEKL. This CDR3 is CASSQAAGTLNTGELFF. DNA of the CDR3: TGCGCCAGCAGCCAAGCCGCGGGGACATTGAACACCGGGGAGCTGTTTTTT.

J is TRBJ1-5 and V is TRBV4-3; D remains ambiguous. This CDR3 contains 17 residues. CDR1 LGHNA and CDR2 YSLEER come from the germline V gene. Trimming left V 1 base short and J 3 bases short, with 16 bases between. This CDR3 is CASSQAVSRNSNQPQHF. CDR3 sequence (DNA): TGCGCCAGCAGCCAAGCGGTTTCTCGCAACTCCAATCAGCCCCAGCATTTT.

V gene TRBV28 combines with J gene TRBJ2-7; D perhaps matches TRBD1 (6 bases). The V gene's germline CDR1 is MDHEN and CDR2 SYDVKM. The CDR3 extends over 12 amino acids. With 6 bases removed from V and 3 bases from J, the gap between germline ends came to 9 bases. The CDR3: CASRGQHYEQYF. DNA of the CDR3: TGTGCCAGCAGGGGACAACACTACGAGCAGTACTTC. Based on the CDR3 plus reference TRBV28 and TRBJ2-7, the full variable domain is DVKVTQSSRYLVKRTGEKVFLECVQDMDHENMFWYRQDPGLGLRLIYFSYDVKMKEKGDIPEGYSVSREKKERFSLILESASTNQTSMYLCASRGQHYEQYFGPGTRLTVT.

This clone was found a few times. This specimen includes other DNA sequences encoding the same CDR3. The rearrangement joins TRBV20-1 to TRBJ1-2; D call uncertain. V lost 3 bases and J lost 8, with 4 bases in between. The CDR3 has 9 amino acids. From germline, CDR1 is DFQATT and CDR2 SNEGSKA (reference sequence). CDR3 sequence reads: CSASYGYTF. The CDR3 nucleotides are TGCAGTGCTAGTTACGGCTACACCTTC.

A few counts support this clone. The chain links TRBV7-8 to TRBJ2-3, with TRBD2 matching 7 bases. The germline CDR1 and CDR2 sequences are SGHVS and FQNEAQ. After removal of 3 bases from V and 4 bases from J, the junction contained 4 bases not matched to a gene. The CDR3 consists of 14 residues. The CDR3 nucleotides are TGTGCCAGCAGCTTGGGGGGGAGCCCAGATACGCAGTATTTT. It specifies CASSLGGSPDTQYF. Together with reference TRBV7-8 and TRBJ2-3, the CDR3 gives the full variable domain: GAGVSQSPRYKVAKRGQDVALRCDPISGHVSLFWYQQALGQGPEFLTYFQNEAQLDKSGLPSDRFFAERPEGSVSTLKIQRTQQEDSAVYLCASSLGGSPDTQYFGPGTRLTVL.